Sequencing of this T cell receptor beta chain was carried out in a study of blood T cell repertoires in COVID-19. Study context: Sample material is recorded as cDNA or gDNA derived from T cells, B-cell-depleted T cells, or PBMCs.

In the source study's methods: Cell counts per sample came from amplifying reference gene primers. TCRdb's copy holds only in-frame clones and misses some; the assay was immunoSEQ multiplex PCR. That table furnishes V, J and clone size, whereas the DNA furnished D and trimming. This table has about 350,000 clones, about 88% appearing once. This CDR3 region has 16 residues. Germline loops: CDR1 SEHNR, CDR2 FQNEAQ (reference sequence). V gave up 1 base and J gave up 2 bases, with 12 bases separating them. Recruits, aged about 18 to 95 years, lived in 24 US areas. Exposed participants encountered a COVID-19 case during the 2 weeks preceding study entry.

The chain is built from TRBV7-9 and TRBJ2-1; maybe TRBD2 (6 bases). The clonotype comes from a woman aged 30 to 39 who had been exposed to COVID-19. Input material: PBMCs or T cells enriched from blood (not recorded which). This chain's CDR3 is CASSLGAGFTYNEQFF. As DNA, the CDR3 is TGTGCCAGCAGCTTAGGGGCGGGATTCACCTACAATGAGCAGTTCTTC.